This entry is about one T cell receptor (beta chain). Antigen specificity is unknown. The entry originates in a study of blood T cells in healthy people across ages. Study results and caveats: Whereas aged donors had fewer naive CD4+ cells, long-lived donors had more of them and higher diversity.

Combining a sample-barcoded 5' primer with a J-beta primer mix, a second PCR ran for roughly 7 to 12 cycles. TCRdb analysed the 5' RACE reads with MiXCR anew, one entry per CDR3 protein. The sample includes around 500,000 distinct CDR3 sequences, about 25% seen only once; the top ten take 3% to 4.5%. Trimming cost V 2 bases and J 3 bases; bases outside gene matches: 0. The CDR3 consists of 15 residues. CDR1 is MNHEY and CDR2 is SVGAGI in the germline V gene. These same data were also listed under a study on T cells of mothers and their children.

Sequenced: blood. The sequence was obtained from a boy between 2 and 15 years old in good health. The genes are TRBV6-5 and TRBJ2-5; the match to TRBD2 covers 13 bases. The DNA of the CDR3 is TGTGCCAGCAGTTACGGGACTAGCGGGGAAGAGACCCAGTACTTC. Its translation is CASSYGTSGEETQYF.